This T cell receptor beta chain was captured by sequencing in a study of Graves' ophthalmopathy and Graves' hyperthyroidism. Study-level background: The authors collected peripheral blood at initial diagnosis, before any treatment.

RNA transcripts were the template, and TCR beta CDR3 regions were amplified from them. An initial RT-PCR round employing HTBI primers preceded a second-round multiplex PCR. One entry per CDR3 protein, called by TCRdb with MiXCR from the multiplex PCR reads. The table lists 620,000 or so distinct CDR3 sequences, approximately 22% of them singletons, with roughly 6.9% in the top ten. This clonotype appeared a few times. Per germline, CDR1 LNHDA and CDR2 SQIVND (reference sequence). The V and J ends lost 5 bases and 8 bases respectively, with 30 bases between them. CDR3 length: 18 amino acids. The receptor was isolated from a woman younger than 30 with stable Graves' hyperthyroidism. Some clones in this sample may be carry-over from other donors' samples. This chain links TRBV19 with TRBJ1-2; no clear D. Sample: peripheral blood. CDR3: CASSSTPHALPSLPGYTF. The CDR3 DNA reads TGTGCCAGTAGTTCCACCCCACACGCCTTGCCGAGTCTGCCGGGCTACACCTTC.